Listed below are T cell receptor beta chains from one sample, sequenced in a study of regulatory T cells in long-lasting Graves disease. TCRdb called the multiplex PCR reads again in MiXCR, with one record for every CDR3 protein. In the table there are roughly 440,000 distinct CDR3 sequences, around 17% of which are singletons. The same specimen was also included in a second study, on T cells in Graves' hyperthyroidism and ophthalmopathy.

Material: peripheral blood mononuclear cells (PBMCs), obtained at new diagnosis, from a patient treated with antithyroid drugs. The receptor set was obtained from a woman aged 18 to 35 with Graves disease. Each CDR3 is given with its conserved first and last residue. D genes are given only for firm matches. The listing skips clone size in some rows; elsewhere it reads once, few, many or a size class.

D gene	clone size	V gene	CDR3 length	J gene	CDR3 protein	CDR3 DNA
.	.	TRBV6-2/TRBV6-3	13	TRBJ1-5	CASSWQSNQPQHF	TGTGCCAGCAGTTGGCAGAGCAATCAGCCCCAGCATTTT
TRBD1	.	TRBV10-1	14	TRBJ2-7	CASSVGDSSYEQYF	TGCGCCAGCAGTGTCGGGGACAGTTCCTACGAGCAGTACTTC
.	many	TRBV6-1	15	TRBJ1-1	CASSRRQPGDTEAFF	TGTGCCAGCAGTCGTCGTCAGCCAGGGGACACTGAAGCTTTCTTT
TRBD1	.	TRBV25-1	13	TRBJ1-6	CASAWDSNSPLHF	TGTGCCAGCGCCTGGGACAGTAATTCACCCCTCCACTTT
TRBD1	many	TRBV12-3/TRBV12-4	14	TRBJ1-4	CASNRQGRNEKLFF	TGTGCCAGCAATCGACAGGGGCGGAATGAAAAACTGTTTTTT
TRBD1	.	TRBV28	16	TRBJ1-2	CASSLGGQGYNYGCTF	TGTGCCAGCAGTTTGGGGGGACAGGGTTATAACTATGGCTGCACCTTC
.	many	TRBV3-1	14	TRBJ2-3	CASSPDWSRNTQYF	TGTGCCAGCAGCCCCGACTGGTCTCGGAATACGCAGTATTTT
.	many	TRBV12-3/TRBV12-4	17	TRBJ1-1	CASSSSLGGGGATEAFF	TGTGCCAGCAGTTCGTCCTTGGGTGGCGGGGGAGCGACTGAAGCTTTCTTT
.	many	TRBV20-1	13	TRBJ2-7	CSARLWQTYEQYF	TGCAGTGCTAGGCTGTGGCAGACCTACGAGCAGTACTTC
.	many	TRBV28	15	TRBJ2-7	CASSFNRASIYEQYF	TGTGCCAGCAGTTTCAACAGGGCCTCTATTTACGAGCAGTACTTC
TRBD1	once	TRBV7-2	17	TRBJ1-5	CASSLRQGISSNQPQHF	TGTGCCAGCAGCTTAAGACAGGGGATTAGTAGCAATCAGCCCCAGCATTTT
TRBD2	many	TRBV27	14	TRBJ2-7	CASSSGLTSYEQYF	TGTGCCAGCAGTTCGGGACTAACCTCCTACGAGCAGTACTTC
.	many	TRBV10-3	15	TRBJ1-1	CAISDTQGRHTEAFF	TGTGCCATCAGTGACACCCAAGGGAGACACACTGAAGCTTTCTTT
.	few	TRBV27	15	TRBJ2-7	CASSSLRDRNYEQYF	TGTGCCAGCAGTTCCCTCCGGGACCGAAACTACGAGCAGTACTTC
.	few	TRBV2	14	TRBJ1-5	CASSEKNPHQPQHF	TGTGCCAGCAGTGAAAAGAACCCCCATCAGCCCCAGCATTTT
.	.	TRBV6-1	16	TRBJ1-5	CASSPDTRDANQPQHF	TGTGCCAGCAGCCCTGACACGAGAGACGCCAATCAGCCCCAGCATTTT
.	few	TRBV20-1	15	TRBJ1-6	CSAKGTRLYNSPLHF	TGCAGTGCGAAGGGGACACGGTTATATAATTCACCCCTCCACTTT
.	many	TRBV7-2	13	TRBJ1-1	CASSSRDIYRAFF	TGTGCCAGCAGCTCCAGGGATATCTATAGAGCTTTCTTT
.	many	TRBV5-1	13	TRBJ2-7	CASSYEGHYEQYF	TGCGCCAGCAGCTACGAGGGACACTACGAGCAGTACTTC
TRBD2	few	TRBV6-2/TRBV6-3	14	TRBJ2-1	CASQLAGGNNEQFF	TGTGCCAGCCAACTAGCGGGGGGGAACAATGAGCAGTTCTTC
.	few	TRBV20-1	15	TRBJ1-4	CSARGVGRNNEKLFF	TGCAGTGCTAGGGGGGTAGGACGGAATAATGAAAAACTGTTTTTT
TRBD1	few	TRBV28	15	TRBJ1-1	CVSRSSGQGASEAFF	TGTGTCAGCAGGTCATCTGGACAGGGGGCGTCAGAAGCTTTCTTT